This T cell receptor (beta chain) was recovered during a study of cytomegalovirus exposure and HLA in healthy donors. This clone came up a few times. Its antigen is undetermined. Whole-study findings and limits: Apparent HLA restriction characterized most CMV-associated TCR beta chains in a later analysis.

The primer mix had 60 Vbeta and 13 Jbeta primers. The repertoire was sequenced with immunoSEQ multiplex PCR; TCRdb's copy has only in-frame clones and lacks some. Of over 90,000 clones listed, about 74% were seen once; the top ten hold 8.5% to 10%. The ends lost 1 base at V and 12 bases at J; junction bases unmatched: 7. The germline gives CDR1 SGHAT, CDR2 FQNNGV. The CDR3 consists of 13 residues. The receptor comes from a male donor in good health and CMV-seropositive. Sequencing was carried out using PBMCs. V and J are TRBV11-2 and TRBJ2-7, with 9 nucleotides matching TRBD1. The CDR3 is CASSLGGQGGAYF. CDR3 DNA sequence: TGTGCCAGCAGCTTAGGGGGACAGGGTGGGGCGTACTTC.